The source of this TCR beta chain is a study of T cell repertoires in cytomegalovirus infection. Study as a whole: CMV infection and matching HLA type were both indicated by public TCR beta signatures. Study-level results: Ex vivo, HLA-C-restricted CMV-specific TCR beta clonotypes prevailed over the rest of the response. Frequencies of public TCR beta families were cumulated, and this identified carriers of CMV plus the relevant HLA.

In TCRdb, the reads were re-called with MiXCR into one record per CDR3 protein. The sample has about 130,000 distinct CDR3 sequences; 20% to 30% are singletons. Notes on this clonotype: Its specificity is not known.

CDR3 length: 15 amino acids. Germline CDR1 is LNHDA and CDR2 is SQIVND (reference sequence). The V and J ends lost 6 bases and 0 bases respectively, with 12 bases between them. The receptor's source is a human donor in good health (CMV status not recorded). Some clones in this sample may be carry-over from other donors' samples. The chain is built from TRBV19 and TRBJ2-1, with D maybe TRBD1 (7 bases). The source material was PBMCs, sequenced either directly or after in vitro stimulation (not recorded which). The CDR3 spells CASRQGGSSYNEQFF. CDR3 DNA sequence: TGTGCCAGTAGGCAGGGGGGTAGCTCCTACAATGAGCAGTTCTTC.